The following is a TCR beta chain sequence with its context. As yet, its antigen is unknown. J was trimmed by 2 bases and V by 6 bases; bases with no gene match: 10. The CDR3 extends over 15 amino acids. Per germline, CDR1 DFQATT and CDR2 SNEGSKA (reference sequence). Unique molecular identifier tags were affixed to discrete cDNA molecules. One entry per CDR3 protein results from TCRdb running MiXCR on the 5' RACE reads. The table lists about 86,000 distinct CDR3 sequences, around 14% of them singletons. The data belong to a study of early T cells in non-severe SARS-CoV-2 infection. Study details: Bulk RNA taken from unsorted whole blood was sequenced, leaving chains unpaired.

Findings of the study overall: VDJdb-based matching was biased toward anti-spike CD8 responses and missed private and CD4 specificities.

The chain uses TRBV20-1 and TRBJ2-3; 8 positions agree with TRBD2. The source of this sequence is an adult who was a healthcare worker with PCR-confirmed SARS-CoV-2 infection or an uninfected control (not recorded which). The sample consisted of whole blood. CDR3 sequence: CSAPFGGRSTDTQYF. CDR3 nucleotides: TGCAGTGCCCCTTTCGGCGGGAGGTCCACAGATACGCAGTATTTT.